The entry below describes one T cell receptor beta chain. Its antigen is not known. The same CDR3 can be traced to other DNA sequences in this sample. CDR1 SGHRS and CDR2 YFSETQ come from the germline V gene. V was trimmed by 0 bases and J by 0 bases, leaving 3 bases between them. This CDR3 comprises 13 residues. TCRdb's table, derived via immunoSEQ multiplex PCR, lists solely in-frame clones and lacks some. The data show over 110,000 clones, less than 95% seen once. The data belong to a study of T cell responses to AZD1222 COVID-19 vaccine. Overall study results and limits: The study sampled repertoires only after the peak T cell response. Possibly, clonal diversity was underestimated; donors were largely white British and included more females.

Sequences were derived from peripheral blood, sampled on day 0 of AZD1222 vaccination. The genes are TRBV5-1 and TRBJ1-1; the D is unclear. The receptor comes from an adult in good health. This CDR3 is CASSLGVNTEAFF. The CDR3 DNA follows: TGCGCCAGCAGCTTGGGGGTGAACACTGAAGCTTTCTTT.